These 27 T cell receptor beta chains came from one sample sequenced in a study of T cell repertoires in cytomegalovirus infection. Their antigens remain unidentified. Via MiXCR, TCRdb re-called the reads, giving one row per CDR3 protein. The table has approximately 500,000 distinct CDR3 sequences, 33% seen once. Specimen: cultured PBMCs, collected from culture after CMV antigen stimulation. The receptors were sampled from a human donor in good health (CMV status not recorded). Some clones in this sample may be carry-over from other donors' samples.

The chain is built from TRBV5-4 and TRBJ2-3; the D is unclear. Looked up from germline, CDR1 is SGHNT and CDR2 is YYREEE (reference sequence). The CDR3 extends over 17 amino acids. V was trimmed by 1 base and J by 0 bases, leaving 15 bases between them. The CDR3 protein is CASSLKLRRSSTDTQYF. CDR3 DNA sequence: TGTGCCAGCAGCTTGAAGTTAAGAAGAAGTAGCACAGATACGCAGTATTTT.

The V and J genes are TRBV6-5 and TRBJ1-2, with 8 bases aligning to TRBD1. Looked up from germline, CDR1 is MNHEY and CDR2 is SVGAGI. This CDR3 is built from 15 residues. After removal of 0 bases from V and 3 bases from J, the junction contained 3 bases not matched to a gene. CDR3 nucleotides: TGTGCCAGCAGTTACTCGGCAGGGGGCCACTATGGCTACACCTTC. Translation gives CASSYSAGGHYGYTF.

V usage is TRBV12-3 or TRBV12-4 and J usage is TRBJ1-1; D gene ambiguous. This CDR3 comprises 10 residues. V lost 5 bases and J lost 6, with 4 bases in between. The CDR3 DNA reads TGTGCCAGCAGTACCTCTGAAGCTTTCTTT. The encoded protein is CASSTSEAFF.

This clonotype was detected only a few times. This chain connects TRBV7-2 to TRBJ2-7; either TRBD1 or TRBD2 may supply D (7 bases each). Germline V lookup: CDR1 SGHTA, CDR2 FQGNSA. The CDR3 covers 15 residues. V was shortened by 3 bases and J by 3 bases, with 15 bases between the two germline ends. DNA of the CDR3: TGTGCCAGCAGCTTTTTACAGCGGGACAGCTACGAGCAGTACTTC. Translated: CASSFLQRDSYEQYF.

This chain joins TRBV7-3 and TRBJ2-1; 11 nucleotides match TRBD2. CDR1 is SGHTA and CDR2 is FQGTGA in the germline V gene. V was pared by 3 bases and J by 6 bases, with 4 bases of the junction left unmatched. The length of the CDR3 is 15 residues. The CDR3 DNA sequence: TGTGCCAGCAGCTTCGAGACTAGCGGGACCAATGAGCAGTTCTTC. Translation: CASSFETSGTNEQFF.

The chain recombines TRBV7-2 with TRBJ1-1, with a possible D match to TRBD1 (6 bases). V lost 0 bases, J lost 8 bases, and 10 bases lay in between. CDR1 and CDR2 from the germline V gene are SGHTA and FQGNSA. The CDR3 is 13 amino acids. Written as DNA, the CDR3 is TGTGCCAGCAGCTTAGCTGACAGGTACGAAGCTTTCTTT. It codes for CASSLADRYEAFF.

The rearrangement joins TRBV30 to TRBJ1-1; possible D gene TRBD1, 6 bases. Germline CDR1 GTSNPN, CDR2 SVGIG (reference sequence). CDR3 size: 13 residues. V was cut by 5 bases and J by 1 base, with 11 bases left in between. The DNA for the CDR3 is TGTGCCTGGGACAGGTTTGGGAACACTGAAGCTTTCTTT. Protein sequence: CAWDRFGNTEAFF.

The chain joins TRBV4-3 to TRBJ1-2; TRBD1 matches at 12 bases. The junction had 11 bases not matched to a gene; V was cut back by 0 bases and J by 6 bases. CDR1 and CDR2 (germline): LGHNA, YSLEER. CDR3 length equals 18 residues. CDR3 protein: CASSQEASGTGGSDGYTF. The CDR3 nucleotides read TGCGCCAGCAGCCAAGAGGCGTCCGGGACAGGGGGCTCGGATGGCTACACCTTC.

The V gene is TRBV19, the J gene TRBJ2-7, with 13 bases fitting TRBD2. The CDR3 totals 17 residues. Unmatched junction bases numbered 8, after V lost 5 bases and J lost 1 base. Germline loops: CDR1 LNHDA, CDR2 SQIVND (reference sequence). The CDR3 DNA sequence: TGTGCCAGTAGTGCCGGGACTAGCGGGATAAGGTCCTACGAGCAGTACTTC. Translating gives CASSAGTSGIRSYEQYF.

Many counts were recorded for this clonotype. The V gene is TRBV7-2, the J gene TRBJ1-5, with a weak D call TRBD1 (5 bases). V was trimmed by 1 base and J by 4 bases, leaving 8 bases between them. CDR3 length equals 14 residues. Germline lookup yields CDR1 SGHTA and CDR2 FQGNSA. CDR3 in amino acids: CASSLDWGNQPQHF. The CDR3 nucleotides read TGTGCCAGCAGCTTAGATTGGGGGAATCAGCCCCAGCATTTT.

This CDR3 is CASSLGLAGGRSYNEQFF. In DNA, the CDR3 is TGTGCCAGCAGCCTGGGACTAGCGGGAGGCCGCTCCTACAATGAGCAGTTCTTC. The chain joins TRBV11-1 to TRBJ2-1; 15 nucleotides align to TRBD2. Germline loops: CDR1 SGHAT, CDR2 FQDESV (reference sequence). CDR3 size: 18 residues. Trimming took 5 bases from V and 0 from J; bases not matched to a gene: 5.

This clonotype has at least ten counts. The chain carries TRBV7-2 and TRBJ1-4; D is unresolved. V shed 2 bases and J shed 5 bases, with 12 bases lying between them. The CDR3 has 15 residues. The germline CDR1 and CDR2 sequences are SGHTA and FQGNSA. This CDR3 is CASSLFGEENEKLFF. CDR3 bases: TGTGCCAGCAGCTTATTCGGGGAGGAAAATGAAAAACTGTTTTTT.

This chain uses TRBV9 with TRBJ1-3; the D is unclear. Trimming took off 4 bases at V and 4 bases at J, with 15 bases between the two ends. The germline CDR1 and CDR2 sequences are SGDLS and YYNGEE. The length of the CDR3 is 15 residues. The CDR3 sequence is CASSLDLVLGNTIYF. For the CDR3, the DNA is TGTGCCAGCAGCTTAGACCTCGTTCTCGGAAACACCATATATTTT.

V gene TRBV4-1 combines with J gene TRBJ2-3; 8 nucleotides line up with TRBD1. Germline-derived CDR1 and CDR2 are MGHRA and YSYEKL. CDR3 size: 16 residues. Losses at the gene ends were 4 bases for V and 2 bases for J; bases not matched to a gene: 8. This chain's CDR3 is CASSLPRGQDTDTQYF. The CDR3 DNA is TGCGCCAGCAGCCTTCCCAGGGGGCAGGACACAGATACGCAGTATTTT.

This clonotype turned up a few times. V gene TRBV7-2 combines with J gene TRBJ1-1; D is unclear. From germline, CDR1 is SGHTA and CDR2 FQGNSA. CDR3 size: 12 residues. Trimming left V 3 bases short and J 6 bases short, with 8 bases between. The CDR3 loop reads CASSFGRAEAFF. As DNA, the CDR3 is TGTGCCAGCAGCTTCGGACGTGCTGAAGCTTTCTTT.

V usage is TRBV6-2 or TRBV6-3 and J usage is TRBJ2-2, with D perhaps given as TRBD1 or TRBD2 (7 bases each). CDR3 length equals 16 residues. Germline V lookup: CDR1 MNHEY, CDR2 SVGEGT. Deletions cut 6 bases from V and 0 bases from J, with 14 bases between. CDR3 sequence: CASSRGGTTNTGELFF. The DNA of the CDR3 is TGTGCCAGCAGCAGGGGGGGGACCACGAACACCGGGGAGCTGTTTTTT.

The gene calls are TRBV27 and TRBJ2-2, with TRBD1 as a possible D gene (5 bases). The V gene's germline CDR1 is MNHEY and CDR2 SMNVEV (reference sequence). Between the trimmed V and J ends, which lost 3 bases and 0 bases, there was a span of 20 bases. The CDR3 is 19 residues long. CDR3 region: CASSFTYPSTASNTGELFF. The CDR3 DNA is TGTGCCAGCAGTTTTACTTACCCCTCGACAGCCTCGAACACCGGGGAGCTGTTTTTT.

This clonotype showed up many times. The chain uses TRBV7-2 and TRBJ1-6; D not certain. CDR1 is SGHTA, CDR2 FQGNSA, per germline. The CDR3 extends over 12 amino acids. V lost 5 bases to trimming and J lost 10 bases, with 9 bases between them. The CDR3 is CASSRTGSPLHF. The DNA of the CDR3 is TGTGCCAGCAGCCGAACGGGGTCACCCCTCCACTTT.

This clonotype has only a few counts. The rearrangement uses TRBV19 and TRBJ1-5; D is unresolved. The germline CDR1 and CDR2 sequences are LNHDA and SQIVND (reference sequence). Trimming took 3 bases from V and 4 from J, leaving 10 bases between them. There are 14 residues in the CDR3. The CDR3 protein is CASSINQLNQPQHF. The DNA for the CDR3 is TGTGCCAGTAGTATCAATCAGTTGAATCAGCCCCAGCATTTT.

The chain couples TRBV7-9 to TRBJ2-5, with 9 nucleotides matching TRBD1. Germline CDR1 SEHNR, CDR2 FQNEAQ (reference sequence). The V segment lost 7 bases and the J segment 7 bases; nucleotides outside the gene matches: 7. This CDR3 has 13 amino acids. CDR3: CASTLRGQGTQYF. CDR3 nucleotides: TGTGCCAGCACCCTAAGGGGACAGGGGACCCAGTACTTC. The whole variable domain, remainder taken from reference TRBV7-9 and TRBJ2-5, is DTGVSQNPRHKITKRGQNVTFRCDPISEHNRLYWYRQTLGQGPEFLTYFQNEAQLEKSRLLSDRFSAERPKGSFSTLEIQRTEQGDSAMYLCASTLRGQGTQYFGPGTRLLVL.

Ten or more counts support this clonotype. The chain has TRBV7-8 and TRBJ2-5, with 7 bases identical to TRBD1. The germline V gene encodes CDR1 SGHVS and CDR2 FQNEAQ. CDR3 length equals 18 residues. The junction had 20 bases not matched to a gene; V was cut back by 5 bases and J by 5 bases. Written as DNA, the CDR3 is TGTGCCAGCAGCCAGCGACAGGGTGTGGGAAGGGGGTGGGAGACCCAGTACTTC. Protein sequence: CASSQRQGVGRGWETQYF.

The rearrangement joins TRBV6-6 to TRBJ2-7, with TRBD1 matching over 7 bases. The CDR3 is 15 amino acids. V trimming: 1 base; J trimming: 5 bases; junction bases outside the gene matches: 8. Germline CDR1 MNHNY, CDR2 SVGAGI (reference sequence). The CDR3 DNA sequence: TGTGCCAGCAGTTACTACCCGGACAGGAGCAACGAGCAGTACTTC. Residues: CASSYYPDRSNEQYF.

V and J are TRBV19 and TRBJ1-1; tentative D call: TRBD1 (6 bases). V lost 3 bases and J 3 bases, leaving 14 bases between the germline ends. Germline loops: CDR1 LNHDA, CDR2 SQIVND (reference sequence). The CDR3 contains 15 residues. The CDR3 protein is CASSILPTGYTEAFF. Written as DNA, the CDR3 is TGTGCCAGTAGTATCCTCCCGACAGGCTACACTGAAGCTTTCTTT.

The V gene is TRBV19, the J gene TRBJ2-1; D is uncertain. The CDR3 extends over 15 amino acids. Trimming took 1 base from V and 0 from J, leaving 7 bases between them. CDR1 LNHDA and CDR2 SQIVND come from the germline V gene (reference sequence). The CDR3 region has the DNA TGTGCCAGTAGTATAGGGGCTCCCTCCTACAATGAGCAGTTCTTC. Protein sequence: CASSIGAPSYNEQFF. The complete variable domain, with remaining parts taken from reference TRBV19 and TRBJ2-1, reads DGGITQSPKYLFRKEGQNVTLSCEQNLNHDAMYWYRQDPGQGLRLIYYSQIVNDFQKGDIAEGYSVSREKKESFPLTVTSAQKNPTAFYLCASSIGAPSYNEQFFGPGTRLTVL.

The genes are TRBV7-6 and TRBJ1-1; D possibly corresponds to TRBD1 (6 bases). The ends were cut back, 0 bases at V and 4 bases at J, with 12 bases in the middle. The CDR3 spans 15 residues. Per the germline V gene, CDR1 is SGHVS and CDR2 is FNYEAQ. CDR3 in amino acids: CASSLAPGGLTEAFF. The CDR3 region has the DNA TGTGCCAGCAGCTTAGCTCCCGGGGGGCTCACTGAAGCTTTCTTT. Full variable domain (outside the CDR3, taken from reference TRBV7-6 and TRBJ1-1): GAGVSQSPRYKVTKRGQDVALRCDPISGHVSLYWYRQALGQGPEFLTYFNYEAQQDKSGLPNDRFSAERPEGSISTLTIQRTEQRDSAMYRCASSLAPGGLTEAFFGQGTRLTVV.

This rearrangement joins TRBV12-3 or TRBV12-4 to TRBJ1-1; TRBD1 aligns across 9 bases. J gave up 6 bases and V 5 bases, and 4 bases lay outside the gene matches. CDR3 length: 13 amino acids. CDR3 nucleotides: TGTGCCAGCAGTATCAACAGGGGGCCTGAAGCTTTCTTT. Protein product: CASSINRGPEAFF.

The genes are TRBV6-2 or TRBV6-3 and TRBJ2-5; D is ambiguous. Germline CDR1 reads MNHEY; CDR2 reads SVGEGT. V lost 6 bases and J 5 bases, leaving 13 bases between the germline ends. The CDR3 is made up of 13 amino acids. CDR3 nucleotide sequence: TGTGCCAGCAGCCATCTCCCGCCGGAGACCCAGTACTTC. This sequence encodes CASSHLPPETQYF.